The next 20 T cell receptor beta chains were all read from a single sample in a study of cytomegalovirus exposure and HLA in healthy donors. Amplification used 60 Vbeta primers and 13 Jbeta primers. The protocol was immunoSEQ multiplex PCR, while the TCRdb copy is restricted to in-frame clones and leaves out a portion. The sample gives approximately 45,000 clones, around two thirds of which show up once; 3.4% is in the top ten. What was sequenced was PBMCs. The receptor source for this set is a woman aged 25 to 45 in good health and CMV-seronegative.

V gene TRBV28 combines with J gene TRBJ1-2; 9 nucleotides agree with TRBD1. J was trimmed by 4 bases and V by 1 base; bases with no gene match: 4. Germline assignment: CDR1 MDHEN and CDR2 SYDVKM. This CDR3 has 15 residues. CDR3 in amino acids: CASSLSPDRGYGYTF. The CDR3 bases are TGTGCCAGCAGTTTATCCCCGGACAGGGGCTATGGCTACACCTTC.

The V gene is TRBV16, the J gene TRBJ1-2; D is perhaps TRBD1 (6 bases). Germline V gene sequence: CDR1 KGHSY, CDR2 FQNENV. Trimming cost V 3 bases and J 8 bases, with 13 bases left between them. The CDR3 contains 13 residues. CDR3 sequence (DNA): TGTGCCAGCAGCCAGGGGGCCGCCCAAGGCTACACCTTC. This sequence encodes CASSQGAAQGYTF.

The CDR3: CASSLGAGGINHEQFF. CDR3 DNA: TGTGCCAGCAGCTTAGGAGCTGGCGGGATTAACCATGAGCAGTTCTTC. The chain is built from TRBV7-6 and TRBJ2-1; D is possibly TRBD2 (6 bases). Trimming took off 1 base at V and 8 bases at J, with 18 bases between the two ends. Germline V lookup: CDR1 SGHVS, CDR2 FNYEAQ. The CDR3 is 16 amino acids.

The gene calls are TRBV10-3 and TRBJ2-2, with a weak D call TRBD1 (6 bases). This CDR3 comprises 14 residues. Trimming pared 8 bases from V and 3 bases from J, leaving 13 bases between. The germline CDR1 and CDR2 sequences are ENHRY and SYGVKD. In DNA form, the CDR3 reads TGTGCCATCGGAGGACAGCCCGACACCGGGGAGCTGTTTTTT. Translating it yields CAIGGQPDTGELFF.

The chain links TRBV20-1 to TRBJ1-1, with D perhaps matching TRBD1 (6 bases). Germline-derived CDR1 and CDR2 are DFQATT and SNEGSKA (reference sequence). The V gene lost 5 bases and the J gene lost 9 bases, with 13 bases spanning the gap. The CDR3 totals 11 residues. The DNA of the CDR3 is TGCAGTGCTTTTCTTGGACAGAAAGCTTTCTTT. The encoded protein is CSAFLGQKAFF.

The V gene is TRBV7-6, the J gene TRBJ1-2; TRBD1 matches 9 bases. There are 14 residues in the CDR3. The germline V gene has CDR1 SGHVS and CDR2 FNYEAQ. Trimming cost V 4 bases and J 3 bases; bases outside gene matches: 3. The CDR3 protein is CASSSGQGHYGYTF. As DNA, the CDR3 is TGTGCCAGCAGCTCGGGACAGGGACACTATGGCTACACCTTC.

The chain links TRBV19 to TRBJ1-2; 7 bases are shared with TRBD1. With 3 bases clipped from V and 8 bases from J, the junction kept 9 bases outside the gene matches. The CDR3 is 14 amino acids. Per the germline V gene, CDR1 is LNHDA and CDR2 is SQIVND (reference sequence). The chain's CDR3 is CASSIPWTGRGYTF. In DNA, the CDR3 is TGTGCCAGTAGTATCCCTTGGACAGGACGGGGCTACACCTTC. The full variable domain, its missing parts supplied by reference TRBV19 and TRBJ1-2, is DGGITQSPKYLFRKEGQNVTLSCEQNLNHDAMYWYRQDPGQGLRLIYYSQIVNDFQKGDIAEGYSVSREKKESFPLTVTSAQKNPTAFYLCASSIPWTGRGYTFGSGTRLTVV.

The CDR3 region has the DNA TGTGCCAGCAGTGAATCTAGCAGTCACAATGAGCAGTTCTTC. Translation gives CASSESSSHNEQFF. The chain carries TRBV2 and TRBJ2-1, with D possibly being TRBD2 (5 bases). V lost 2 bases to trimming and J lost 5 bases, with 10 bases between them. Looked up from germline, CDR1 is SNHLY and CDR2 is FYNNEI. The CDR3 length is 14 residues.

The chain joins TRBV28 to TRBJ2-2; D gene unclear. Trimming shortened V by 3 bases and J by 7 bases, and 3 bases separated the two germline ends. Germline CDR1 and CDR2: MDHEN and SYDVKM. The CDR3 extends over 11 amino acids. The CDR3 sequence: CASSFYGELFF. CDR3 DNA sequence: TGTGCCAGCAGTTTTTACGGGGAGCTGTTTTTT.

The rearrangement joins TRBV27 to TRBJ1-1; D gene uncertain. The CDR3 runs 14 residues. V lost 5 bases to trimming and J lost 1 base, with 11 bases between them. Germline values: CDR1 MNHEY, CDR2 SMNVEV (reference sequence). The chain's CDR3 is CASSSHRTNTEAFF. CDR3 DNA: TGTGCCAGCAGTAGCCATCGAACGAACACTGAAGCTTTCTTT.

This chain links TRBV2 with TRBJ2-7; 7 nucleotides match TRBD1. With 7 bases clipped from V and 6 bases from J, the junction kept 6 bases outside the gene matches. CDR3 length equals 12 residues. Germline lookup yields CDR1 SNHLY and CDR2 FYNNEI. This CDR3 reads CASKLRQGEQYF. The CDR3 DNA sequence: TGTGCCAGCAAACTTCGACAGGGCGAGCAGTACTTC. Complete variable domain (other parts from reference TRBV2 and TRBJ2-7): EPEVTQTPSHQVTQMGQEVILRCVPISNHLYFYWYRQILGQKVEFLVSFYNNEISEKSEIFDDQFSVERPDGSNFTLKIRSTKLEDSAMYFCASKLRQGEQYFGPGTRLTVT.

The table lists this clone with a count of one. The chain employs TRBV30 and TRBJ2-5; 7 positions agree with TRBD2. This CDR3 contains 17 residues. Germline assignment: CDR1 GTSNPN and CDR2 SVGIG (reference sequence). J gave up 5 bases and V 0 bases, and 15 bases lay outside the gene matches. The CDR3 loop reads CAWSVGTKGINGETQYF. DNA of the CDR3: TGTGCCTGGAGTGTAGGGACTAAGGGAATCAACGGGGAGACCCAGTACTTC.

The chain carries TRBV7-6 and TRBJ1-1; weak D call: TRBD1 (5 bases). In germline, CDR1 is SGHVS, CDR2 FNYEAQ. The CDR3 is 13 residues long. The germline V and J ends were trimmed by 6 bases and 1 base, with 9 bases remaining between them. CDR3 amino acids: CASSSQENTEAFF. CDR3 coding DNA: TGTGCCAGCAGTTCACAGGAGAACACTGAAGCTTTCTTT. The variable domain in full, completed from reference TRBV7-6 and TRBJ1-1, reads GAGVSQSPRYKVTKRGQDVALRCDPISGHVSLYWYRQALGQGPEFLTYFNYEAQQDKSGLPNDRFSAERPEGSISTLTIQRTEQRDSAMYRCASSSQENTEAFFGQGTRLTVV.

The sample holds a few counts of this clone. This sequence joins TRBV30 and TRBJ1-1; D gene uncertain. Germline V lookup: CDR1 GTSNPN, CDR2 SVGIG (reference sequence). V lost 3 bases and J 4 bases, leaving 9 bases between the germline ends. This CDR3 has 12 amino acids. CDR3 in amino acids: CAWSREFTEAFF. In DNA form, the CDR3 reads TGTGCCTGGAGCCGGGAGTTCACTGAAGCTTTCTTT.

This clone occurred once. The chain combines TRBV30 with TRBJ1-2; 8 nucleotides align to TRBD1. V trimming: 3 bases; J trimming: 6 bases; junction bases outside the gene matches: 9. Germline CDR1 is GTSNPN and CDR2 is SVGIG (reference sequence). This CDR3 region has 14 residues. The CDR3 sequence is CAWSALRTGNGYTF. For the CDR3, the DNA is TGTGCCTGGAGCGCCCTTCGGACAGGGAATGGCTACACCTTC.

The chain uses TRBV30 and TRBJ2-7; D might be TRBD2 (5 bases). Per germline, CDR1 GTSNPN and CDR2 SVGIG (reference sequence). Trimming pared 2 bases from V and 4 bases from J, leaving 9 bases between. The CDR3 is made up of 12 amino acids. For the CDR3, the DNA is TGTGCCTGGAGTCCCGGAGGTTACGAGCAGTACTTC. This gives the protein CAWSPGGYEQYF.

The chain employs TRBV25-1 and TRBJ1-5, with D possibly matching TRBD1 (5 bases). There are 14 residues in the CDR3. From germline, CDR1 is MGHDK and CDR2 SYGVNS. Trimming stripped 4 bases from V and 6 bases from J, with 13 bases between. The CDR3 loop is CASSGLGGVQPQHF. In DNA form, the CDR3 reads TGTGCCAGCAGTGGCCTGGGGGGGGTTCAGCCCCAGCATTTT.

The chain joins TRBV18 to TRBJ2-5; a weak D match, TRBD1 (6 bases). V lost 10 bases and J lost 0, with 12 bases in between. Germline V lookup: CDR1 KGHSH, CDR2 LQKENI. There are 13 residues in the CDR3. CDR3 region: CATKRDNQETQYF. Here the CDR3 DNA reads TGTGCCACCAAGAGGGACAACCAAGAGACCCAGTACTTC.

CDR3: CASSRETGLNTEAFF. In DNA form, the CDR3 reads TGCGCCAGCAGCCGTGAGACAGGGCTGAACACTGAAGCTTTCTTT. The rearrangement links TRBV5-1 to TRBJ1-1, with 7 bases that match TRBD1. The CDR3 spans 15 residues. The V segment lost 4 bases and the J segment 0 bases; nucleotides outside the gene matches: 6. The germline CDR1 and CDR2 sequences are SGHRS and YFSETQ.

This chain joins TRBV5-1 and TRBJ2-5; D not resolved. This CDR3 spans 13 amino acids. Germline-derived CDR1 and CDR2 are SGHRS and YFSETQ. The ends were cut back, 5 bases at V and 0 bases at J, with 8 bases in the middle. DNA for the CDR3: TGCGCCAGCAGTCTGGCCAACCAAGAGACCCAGTACTTC. The encoded protein is CASSLANQETQYF.